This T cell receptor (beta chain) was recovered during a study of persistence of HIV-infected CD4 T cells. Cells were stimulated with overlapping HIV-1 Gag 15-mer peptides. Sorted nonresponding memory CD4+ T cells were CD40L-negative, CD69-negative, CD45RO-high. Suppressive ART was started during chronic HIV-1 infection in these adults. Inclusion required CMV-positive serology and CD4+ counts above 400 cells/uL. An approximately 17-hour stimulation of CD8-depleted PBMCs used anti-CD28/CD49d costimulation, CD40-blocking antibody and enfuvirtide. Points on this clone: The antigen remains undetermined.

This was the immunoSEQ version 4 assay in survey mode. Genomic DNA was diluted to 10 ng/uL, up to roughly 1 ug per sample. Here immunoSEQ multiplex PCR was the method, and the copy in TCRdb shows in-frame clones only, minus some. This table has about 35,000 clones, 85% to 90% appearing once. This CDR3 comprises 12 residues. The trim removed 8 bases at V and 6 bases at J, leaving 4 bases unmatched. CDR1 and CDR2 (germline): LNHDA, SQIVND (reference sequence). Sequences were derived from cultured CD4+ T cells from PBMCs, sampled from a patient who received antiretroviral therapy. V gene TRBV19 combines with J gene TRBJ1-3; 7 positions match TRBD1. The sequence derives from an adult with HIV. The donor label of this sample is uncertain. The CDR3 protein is CASGTATNTIYF. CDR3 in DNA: TGTGCCAGTGGGACAGCCACAAACACCATATATTTT.